This T cell receptor (beta chain) was captured in a study of T cell repertoires in cytomegalovirus infection. This clonotype was observed a few times. Its antigen is unknown. Whole-study findings and limits: Dominant in the ex vivo response were TCR beta clonotypes restricted by HLA-C and specific for CMV.

In germline, CDR1 is SNHLY, CDR2 FYNNEI. The CDR3 length is 12 residues. Trimming removed 6 bases from V and 3 bases from J; junction bases left unmatched: 0. TCRdb passed the reads through MiXCR, listing each CDR3 protein once. The sample lists about 260,000 distinct CDR3 sequences, 8% to 9.5% occurring once. The chain employs TRBV2 and TRBJ2-5, with 8 bases fitting TRBD1. The TCR was taken from a human donor in good health (CMV status not recorded). Some clones in this sample may be carry-over from other donors' samples. Sequences were obtained from PBMCs. CDR3 nucleotide sequence: TGTGCCAGCAGGGGACAGGAAGAGACCCAGTACTTC. Its translation is CASRGQEETQYF.